The clone carrying this TCR beta chain was found a few times. CDR3 size: 15 residues. V was pared by 1 base and J by 3 bases, with 2 bases of the junction left unmatched. CDR1 KGHSH and CDR2 LQKENI come from the germline V gene. The source of the sample is a study of T cells after yellow fever vaccination. A single record per CDR3 protein comes from TCRdb applying MiXCR to the 5' RACE reads. The sample has some 670,000 distinct CDR3 sequences, 12% seen once. V usage is TRBV18 and J usage is TRBJ1-1, with TRBD1 matching 10 bases. The TCR comes from a man aged 25 to 40 who received the YFV17D yellow fever vaccine. The sample here was PBMCs, taken on the day of the yellow fever booster vaccination. The CDR3 coding sequence is TGTGCCAGCTCACCACTTGGGACAGGGGACACTGAAGCTTTCTTT. Its protein product is CASSPLGTGDTEAFF.